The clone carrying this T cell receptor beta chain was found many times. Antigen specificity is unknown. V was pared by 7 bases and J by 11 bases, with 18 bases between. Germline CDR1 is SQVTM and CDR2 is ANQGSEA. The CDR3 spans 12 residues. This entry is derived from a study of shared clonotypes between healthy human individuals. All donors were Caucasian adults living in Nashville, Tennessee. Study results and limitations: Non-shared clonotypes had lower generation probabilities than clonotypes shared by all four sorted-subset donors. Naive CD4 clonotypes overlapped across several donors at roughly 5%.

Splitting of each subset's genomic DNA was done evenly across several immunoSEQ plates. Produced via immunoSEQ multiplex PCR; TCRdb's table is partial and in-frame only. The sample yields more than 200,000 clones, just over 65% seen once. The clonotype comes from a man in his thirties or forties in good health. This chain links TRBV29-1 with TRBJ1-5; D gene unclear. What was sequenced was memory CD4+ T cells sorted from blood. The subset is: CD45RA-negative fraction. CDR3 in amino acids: CSALAGSSAQHF. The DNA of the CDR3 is TGCAGCGCCCTCGCGGGGTCCTCGGCCCAGCATTTT.